This T cell receptor (beta chain) was sequenced during a study of blood T cell repertoires in COVID-19. Whole-study context: Sources were T cells, B-cell-depleted T cells, or PBMCs; the material itself was cDNA or gDNA.

The V segment lost 0 bases and the J segment 3 bases; nucleotides outside the gene matches: 1. Germline CDR1 and CDR2: ENHRY and SYGVKD. The length of the CDR3 is 16 residues. This clone has just one count. Original data processing: Using reference gene primer amplification, nucleated cell counts were estimated. The assay was immunoSEQ multiplex PCR, and TCRdb's table has in-frame clones only and misses some. V, J and clone size were drawn from that table, and D and trimming were deduced from the DNA. The sample lists approximately 100,000 clones, approximately 83% occurring once. This rearrangement joins TRBV10-3 to TRBJ2-1; 11 nucleotides line up with TRBD2. The receptor's source is a man aged 60-69 years with acute or convalescent COVID-19. Material: peripheral blood. This CDR3 reads CAISESGLAGYNEQFF. In DNA, the CDR3 is TGTGCCATCAGTGAGTCCGGACTAGCGGGCTACAATGAGCAGTTCTTC.